This T cell receptor beta chain came from a study of T-cell memory formation after mild COVID-19. Findings of the study overall: SARS-CoV-2 specificity was not confirmed for second-wave clones peaking on day 37. Of the contracting clones, CD4+ ones lay mainly in CM and EM, and CD8+ ones in EMRA. Contracting clones from day 15 to 85 showed balanced CD4/CD8; later expanders favored CD4+.

Ten or more counts support this clonotype. Its antigen is unidentified. Using constant-segment primers, 5'RACE produced TCR alpha and TCR beta cDNA libraries carrying sample barcodes and UMIs. TCRdb ran MiXCR on the 5' RACE reads and lists one entry per CDR3 protein. This table has over 95,000 distinct CDR3 sequences, 22% appearing once. The V gene's germline CDR1 is SGHNT and CDR2 YYREEE (reference sequence). V lost 3 bases to trimming and J lost 3 bases, with 3 bases between them. The CDR3 totals 12 residues. The V call is TRBV5-4, the J call TRBJ2-2; D gene uncertain. Sequenced: PBMCs or a T cell subset sorted from them (not recorded which). This TCR was recovered from a man younger than 35 who had mild COVID-19 (a few samples of this study predate the infection). Cell type and time point are not known. CDR3 region: CASSSYTGELFF. CDR3 nucleotide sequence: TGTGCCAGCAGCTCTTACACCGGGGAGCTGTTTTTT.